This T cell receptor (beta chain) was obtained from a study of shared clonotypes between healthy human individuals. Findings and limits, study-wide: Naive CD4 clonotype sharing across a handful of donors was approximately 5%. Larger estimated richness was generally seen in naive subsets than in memory subsets. Against clonotypes common to all four donors, non-shared ones had lower generation probabilities.

The V and J ends lost 0 bases and 1 base respectively, with 10 bases between them. The CDR3 loop spans 15 amino acids. Germline loops: CDR1 LNHDA, CDR2 SQIVND (reference sequence). In the sorted-subset replicate PCRs, roughly 210 ng DNA, 30,000 or so T cell genomes, was used. Assay used: immunoSEQ multiplex PCR; TCRdb lists only in-frame clones, some missing. The table includes around 2,000,000 clones, less than 95% detected once. Naive-designated CD8 cells lacked CD45RO, were positively enriched for CCR7, and omitted terminally differentiated effector memory CD45RA+ cells. As to this clone: Its specificity is not known.

V usage is TRBV19 and J usage is TRBJ2-7, with D possibly being TRBD2 (6 bases). Sequencing input: naive CD8+ T cells sorted from blood. The clonotype comes from a man between 18 and 35 years old in good health. The CDR3 protein is CASSIDPGASYEQYF. CDR3 sequence (DNA): TGTGCCAGTAGTATAGATCCGGGAGCTTCCTACGAGCAGTACTTC.